This TCR beta chain was identified during a study of graft-versus-host responses after intestinal transplantation. Across the study: Every transplant recipient was induced with anti-thymocyte globulin, then maintained on tacrolimus and steroids for 2 to 3 years.

Clones were sequenced by immunoSEQ multiplex PCR, and TCRdb holds only the in-frame ones, with some missing. Among roughly 18,000 clones listed, over 90% were seen once. The CDR3 consists of 14 residues. Germline CDR1 reads SGHKS; CDR2 reads YYEKEE (reference sequence). V was clipped by 2 bases and J by 5 bases, with 11 bases between them. The sequence came from a human patient who received an intestinal transplant, so some T cells may come from the graft donor. Here the sequenced sample was PBMCs, taken 23 days after intestinal transplant. This chain uses TRBV5-5 with TRBJ1-5; possibly TRBD1 for D (5 bases). The CDR3 DNA sequence: TGTGCCAGCAGCTTTCCGGGGGATTATCAGCCCCAGCATTTT. Translation gives CASSFPGDYQPQHF.